This TCR beta chain was sequenced in a study of blood T cell repertoires in COVID-19. The overall study: PBMCs, B-cell-depleted T cells, or T cells were the source of the cDNA or gDNA that made up the material.

The CDR3 runs 13 residues. The V end was cut by 6 bases, the J end by 5 bases, with 14 bases between. Germline V gives CDR1 SQVTM, CDR2 ANQGSEA. In Seattle, patients joined the study during active infection and were tracked longitudinally. Source study methods: Amplification of reference gene primers provided the estimated nucleated cell counts. Sequenced by immunoSEQ multiplex PCR; TCRdb stores in-frame clones only, minus some. V and J calls and clone size are copied from that table; D and trimming were computed from the DNA. The sample lists 300,000 to 400,000 clones, 80% to 90% occurring once. The chain combines TRBV29-1 with TRBJ1-5; D unclear. This sequence originates from a man aged 25 to 45 with COVID-19, enrolled during active disease. The sample consisted of peripheral blood. CDR3: CSVAGSTDQPQHF. The CDR3 DNA sequence: TGCAGCGTCGCCGGGTCGACCGATCAGCCCCAGCATTTT.